This TCR beta chain comes out of a study of blood T cell repertoires in COVID-19. CDR1 KGHSH and CDR2 LQKENI come from the germline V gene. V lost 6 bases and J lost 0, with 8 bases in between. The CDR3 loop spans 13 amino acids. This clone was seen only a few times. Study processing details: Using reference gene primer amplification, nucleated cell counts were estimated. Only in-frame clones appear in the TCRdb table, and some are missing; sequencing was by immunoSEQ multiplex PCR. From that table come the V and J calls and clone size; the DNA was used to work out D and trimming. The sample consists of approximately 210,000 clones, 89% of them appearing once.

The origin of this receptor is a woman in her thirties or forties with acute or convalescent COVID-19. The sample comprised peripheral blood. The V and J genes are TRBV18 and TRBJ1-2; TRBD1 might be the D (5 bases). The CDR3 nucleotides are TGTGCCAGCTCCGCGGGACCTAACTATGGCTACACCTTC. This translates into CASSAGPNYGYTF. Full variable domain (missing parts from reference TRBV18 and TRBJ1-2): NAGVMQNPRHLVRRRGQEARLRCSPMKGHSHVYWYRQLPEEGLKFMVYLQKENIIDESGMPKERFSAEFPKEGPSILRIQQVVRGDSAAYFCASSAGPNYGYTFGSGTRLTVV.